These 31 T cell receptor beta chains were sequenced from one sample in a study of spatial heterogeneity in lung cancer (dated by TCRdb to the late 2010s). Library generation was performed with 5' RACE. This sample was sequenced with a NextSeq 500. TCRdb itself trimmed the public reads at Q25 with fastp, ran MiXCR and retained productive beta chains. Each record represents a unique CDR3 protein, reported with the most common genes and DNA among its rows. The sample includes more than 20,000 distinct CDR3 sequences, with less than 6% observed a single time. Roughly 36% of the sample rests with the top ten. What this sample's time point label stands for: sample taken at primary tumor resection. For TCR sequencing, whole RNA was extracted from tumor and nontumor lung tissue, or from cryopreserved PBMC samples, and no cell sorting was done. The material sequenced was PBMCs, taken at surgery. Every receptor here comes from a male donor with early-stage non-small cell lung cancer.

This clonotype was seen repeatedly, ten times or more. This chain joins TRBV20-1 and TRBJ1-2; 12 bases agree with TRBD1. J was trimmed by 7 bases and V by 2 bases; bases with no gene match: 5. The CDR3 totals 14 residues. Germline CDR1 is DFQATT and CDR2 is SNEGSKA (reference sequence). The CDR3 nucleotides read TGCAGTGCTAGACTTCGGGACAGGGGGCTTGGCTACACCTTC. This codes for CSARLRDRGLGYTF.

The chain combines TRBV4-1 with TRBJ2-2; 8 bases are shared with TRBD2. Germline values: CDR1 MGHRA, CDR2 YSYEKL. After removal of 4 bases from V and 6 bases from J, the junction contained 19 bases not matched to a gene. This CDR3 region has 19 residues. CDR3: CASSPLPGGGHRVAGELFF. The CDR3 DNA sequence: TGCGCCAGCAGCCCGCTCCCCGGGGGGGGGCATCGGGTGGCCGGGGAGCTGTTTTTT.

The chain employs TRBV20-1 and TRBJ2-3; D call uncertain. Per the germline V gene, CDR1 is DFQATT and CDR2 is SNEGSKA (reference sequence). The CDR3 runs 14 residues. The V and J ends lost 2 bases and 1 base respectively, with 10 bases between them. As DNA, the CDR3 is TGCAGTGCTAGATTGCGGTCTGGCACAGATACGCAGTATTTT. The encoded protein is CSARLRSGTDTQYF.

This clonotype was observed many times. This chain links TRBV10-3 with TRBJ2-1, with D perhaps being TRBD1 or TRBD2 (5 bases each). CDR1 is ENHRY and CDR2 is SYGVKD in the germline V gene. CDR3 length: 16 residues. V gave up 3 bases and J gave up 7 bases, with 19 bases separating them. Here the CDR3 DNA reads TGTGCCATCAGTGATAGTCGGGGCGCCGATCGTAATGAGCAGTTCTTC. Residues: CAISDSRGADRNEQFF.

This clonotype was detected ten times or more. This sequence joins TRBV10-3 and TRBJ2-7; D may be TRBD2 (6 bases). This CDR3 spans 16 amino acids. Germline CDR1 reads ENHRY; CDR2 reads SYGVKD. V lost 0 bases, J lost 3 bases, and 15 bases lay in between. The CDR3 is CAISESIGRRGYEQYF. Written as DNA, the CDR3 is TGTGCCATCAGTGAGTCGATAGGCAGGAGGGGCTACGAGCAGTACTTC.

This clonotype has just a few counts. The rearrangement links TRBV5-4 to TRBJ2-5; 7 nucleotides line up with TRBD1. Losses at the gene ends were 7 bases for V and 5 bases for J; bases not matched to a gene: 8. The CDR3 has 13 amino acids. Germline V gene data show CDR1 as SGHNT and CDR2 as YYREEE (reference sequence). The CDR3 spells CASSGQVVETQYF. The CDR3 nucleotides are TGTGCCAGCTCCGGACAGGTCGTGGAGACCCAGTACTTC.

This clonotype was picked up many times. The chain is built from TRBV10-2 and TRBJ2-5, with TRBD1 identical over 12 bases. The CDR3 totals 19 residues. Germline values: CDR1 WSHSY, CDR2 SAAADI. Trimming removed 8 bases from V and 5 bases from J; junction bases left unmatched: 21. As DNA, the CDR3 is TGCGCCAGCGGACCACCGGGACAGGGGGCTTTGAGGCGGTCGGAGACCCAGTACTTC. Translating gives CASGPPGQGALRRSETQYF.

This clonotype was observed at least ten times. This chain connects TRBV28 to TRBJ2-7; perhaps TRBD2 as D (6 bases). The germline V gene has CDR1 MDHEN and CDR2 SYDVKM. The CDR3 loop spans 15 amino acids. Trimming stripped 4 bases from V and 2 bases from J, with 15 bases between. In nucleotides, the CDR3 is TGTGCCAGCAGTTCGGACTACCGAAACACCTACGAGCAGTACTTC. Amino acid sequence: CASSSDYRNTYEQYF. Supplemented by reference TRBV28 and TRBJ2-7, the full variable domain reads DVKVTQSSRYLVKRTGEKVFLECVQDMDHENMFWYRQDPGLGLRLIYFSYDVKMKEKGDIPEGYSVSREKKERFSLILESASTNQTSMYLCASSSDYRNTYEQYFGPGTRLTVT.

The sample holds many counts of this clonotype. Germline is not matched at one junction end, which may reflect a read error. The chain is built from TRBV6-2 or TRBV6-3 and TRBJ2-1; 9 positions agree with TRBD2. Germline values: CDR1 MNHEY, CDR2 SVGEGT. The length of the CDR3 is 13 residues. The CDR3 spells CASSSTSGTLRIF. In DNA form, the CDR3 reads TGTGCCAGCAGTTCGACTAGCGGAACCCTACGGATCTTC.

This clonotype appeared many times. The chain links TRBV2 to TRBJ1-1; maybe TRBD1 (6 bases). Between the trimmed V and J ends, which lost 6 bases and 6 bases, there was a span of 14 bases. Germline CDR1 SNHLY, CDR2 FYNNEI. The length of the CDR3 is 13 residues. CDR3 in DNA: TGTGCCAGCAGAGAAACCAGGGGCCCTGAAGCTTTCTTT. Protein: CASRETRGPEAFF.

This clonotype was seen repeatedly, ten times or more. The V and J genes are TRBV12-3 or TRBV12-4 and TRBJ2-5, with 9 bases that match TRBD1. After removal of 1 base from V and 5 bases from J, the junction contained 5 bases not matched to a gene. CDR3 length: 15 residues. The CDR3 spells CASSLGTGALETQYF. The CDR3 coding sequence is TGTGCCAGCAGTTTAGGGACAGGGGCTTTGGAGACCCAGTACTTC.

In its sample, this clonotype is medium-sized. V gene TRBV11-2 combines with J gene TRBJ2-1; D could derive from TRBD1 or TRBD2 (5 bases each). V was cut by 4 bases and J by 1 base, with 11 bases left in between. The V gene's germline CDR1 is SGHAT and CDR2 FQNNGV. The CDR3 covers 15 residues. The CDR3 reads CASSSTRGSYNEQFF. The DNA for the CDR3 is TGTGCCAGCAGCTCCACTAGGGGTTCCTACAATGAGCAGTTCTTC.

Comment on this clonotype: This may stem from a read error, because a much larger clone lies one nucleotide away. The chain has TRBV6-5 and TRBJ2-2; D perhaps matches TRBD2 (6 bases). This CDR3 comprises 13 residues. CDR1 is MNHEY, CDR2 SVGAGI, per germline. CDR3 coding DNA: TGTGCCAGCTGGTTCAGGAACACCGGGGGGCTGTTTTTT. Residues: CASWFRNTGGLFF.

The chain is built from TRBV10-3 and TRBJ2-1; 10 bases line up with TRBD1. The CDR3 is 13 residues long. With 4 bases clipped from V and 7 bases from J, the junction kept 1 base outside the gene matches. The germline V gene encodes CDR1 ENHRY and CDR2 SYGVKD. CDR3 region: CAISGQGANEQFF. The CDR3 nucleotides read TGTGCCATCAGTGGACAGGGGGCTAATGAGCAGTTCTTC.

This clonotype was counted at least ten times. The CDR3 sequence is CASSLIRGADDETQYF. CDR3 DNA: TGTGCCAGCAGCTTGATTCGGGGGGCCGACGACGAGACCCAGTACTTC. The chain carries TRBV5-6 and TRBJ2-5; TRBD2 is a possible D gene (7 bases). CDR1 is SGHDT, CDR2 YYEEEE, per germline. V shed 1 base and J shed 5 bases, with 18 bases lying between them. The CDR3 covers 16 residues.

Only a few counts were recorded for this clonotype. The genes are TRBV7-2 and TRBJ2-7; weak D call: TRBD2 (5 bases). CDR1 and CDR2 from the germline V gene are SGHTA and FQGNSA. Trimming took off 0 bases at V and 3 bases at J, with 9 bases between the two ends. The CDR3 runs 14 residues. CDR3 protein: CASSLATGNYEQYF. DNA for the CDR3: TGTGCCAGCAGCTTAGCAACCGGGAACTACGAGCAGTACTTC.

This chain connects TRBV30 to TRBJ2-5; D is unresolved. V dropped 0 bases and J dropped 3 bases, with 8 bases sitting between them. The germline CDR1 and CDR2 sequences are GTSNPN and SVGIG (reference sequence). The CDR3 contains 13 residues. CDR3 nucleotide sequence: TGTGCCTGGAGTGTAGGTGTGAAAGAGACCCAGTACTTC. Translating it yields CAWSVGVKETQYF.

In this sample, this clonotype turned up many times. The chain has TRBV6-6 and TRBJ2-7; maybe TRBD1 (5 bases). The V end was cut by 5 bases, the J end by 4 bases, with 9 bases between. Germline V gives CDR1 MNHNY, CDR2 SVGAGI (reference sequence). The CDR3 covers 12 residues. CDR3 residues: CASSTTEYEQYF. CDR3 DNA sequence: TGTGCCAGCAGTACGACAGAATACGAGCAGTACTTC.

This clonotype was recorded at least ten times. The chain couples TRBV4-2 to TRBJ2-1; perhaps TRBD1 as D (6 bases). There are 18 residues in the CDR3. V lost 2 bases and J lost 8, with 25 bases in between. The germline V gene encodes CDR1 LGHNA and CDR2 YNFKEQ. As DNA, the CDR3 is TGTGCCAGCAGCCAAAAGAACAGGGTCGGTAGTAGCTTCGATGAGCAGTTCTTC. Translating it yields CASSQKNRVGSSFDEQFF.

This clonotype was counted at least ten times. CDR3 residues: CSASPRGRVGEQYF. In DNA form, the CDR3 reads TGCAGTGCTAGCCCCCGAGGGAGAGTCGGCGAGCAGTACTTC. The chain couples TRBV20-1 to TRBJ2-7; D is perhaps TRBD2 (5 bases). Germline CDR1 DFQATT, CDR2 SNEGSKA (reference sequence). The CDR3 loop spans 14 amino acids. Trimming removed 3 bases from V and 6 bases from J, with 18 bases in between.

This clonotype has a count of ten or more. V gene TRBV7-9 combines with J gene TRBJ1-1; perhaps TRBD1 as D (6 bases). Per germline, CDR1 SEHNR and CDR2 FQNEAQ (reference sequence). The CDR3 has 14 residues. V lost 3 bases and J 0 bases, leaving 8 bases between the germline ends. The CDR3: CASSFQGLNTEAFF. For the CDR3, the DNA is TGTGCCAGCAGCTTTCAGGGGTTGAACACTGAAGCTTTCTTT.

V usage is TRBV7-9 and J usage is TRBJ1-6; 8 bases are a match to TRBD1. Trimming removed 5 bases from V and 6 bases from J; junction bases left unmatched: 9. The CDR3 has 16 residues. CDR1 is SEHNR and CDR2 is FQNEAQ in the germline V gene (reference sequence). The CDR3: CASSGATGGINSPLHF. The DNA of the CDR3 is TGTGCCAGCAGCGGGGCAACAGGGGGGATTAATTCACCCCTCCACTTT. The full variable domain, its missing parts supplied by reference TRBV7-9 and TRBJ1-6, is DTGVSQNPRHKITKRGQNVTFRCDPISEHNRLYWYRQTLGQGPEFLTYFQNEAQLEKSRLLSDRFSAERPKGSFSTLEIQRTEQGDSAMYLCASSGATGGINSPLHFGNGTRLTVT.

The genes are TRBV6-5 and TRBJ2-1; D is tentatively TRBD1 or TRBD2 (5 bases each). CDR3 size: 16 residues. Trimming removed 7 bases at V and 2 bases at J, with 18 bases between. Germline V gives CDR1 MNHEY, CDR2 SVGAGI. CDR3 region: CASKRGVLETYNEQFF. The CDR3 region has the DNA TGTGCCAGCAAACGAGGGGTGCTGGAGACCTACAATGAGCAGTTCTTC.

This clonotype came up many times. This chain uses TRBV7-9 with TRBJ1-1; possibly TRBD1 for D (5 bases). V was clipped by 6 bases and J by 0 bases, with 8 bases between them. The CDR3 has 13 residues. Germline V lookup: CDR1 SEHNR, CDR2 FQNEAQ (reference sequence). In nucleotides, the CDR3 is TGTGCCAGCAGAGAGACAGTGAACACTGAAGCTTTCTTT. This gives the protein CASRETVNTEAFF. Combining the CDR3 with reference TRBV7-9 and TRBJ1-1 gives the whole variable domain DTGVSQNPRHKITKRGQNVTFRCDPISEHNRLYWYRQTLGQGPEFLTYFQNEAQLEKSRLLSDRFSAERPKGSFSTLEIQRTEQGDSAMYLCASRETVNTEAFFGQGTRLTVV.

The sample holds many counts of this clonotype. The CDR3 DNA reads as TGTGCCAGTAGTATAGGGACAGGGTTCATCTATGAGCAGTTCTTC. This translates into CASSIGTGFIYEQFF. The chain combines TRBV19 with TRBJ2-1; 8 positions match TRBD1. The length of the CDR3 is 15 residues. V trimming: 1 base; J trimming: 8 bases; junction bases outside the gene matches: 7. Per germline, CDR1 LNHDA and CDR2 SQIVND (reference sequence).

This clonotype has ten or more counts. V usage is TRBV7-2 and J usage is TRBJ2-3; D ambiguous. CDR1 SGHTA and CDR2 FQGNSA come from the germline V gene. V lost 4 bases and J lost 8, with 10 bases in between. CDR3 length equals 12 residues. The CDR3 loop is CASSSRAGTQYF. For the CDR3, the DNA is TGTGCCAGCAGCTCCCGGGCCGGTACGCAGTATTTT.

The table lists this clonotype with many counts. The rearrangement links TRBV21-1 to TRBJ2-7; the DNA was not used to check the table's D call, TRBD1. TRBV21-1 is noted as a pseudogene. The CDR3 consists of 15 residues. The CDR3 region has the DNA TGTGCCAGCAGCAAAGACAGGGGGAACTCCTACGAGCAGTACTTC. Amino acid sequence: CASSKDRGNSYEQYF.

The V and J genes are TRBV14 and TRBJ2-7; 9 positions agree with TRBD1. CDR1 and CDR2 from the germline V gene are SGHDN and FVKESK. The ends lost 4 bases at V and 5 bases at J; junction bases unmatched: 6. The CDR3 extends over 14 amino acids. CDR3 nucleotides: TGTGCCAGCAGCCTTTGGACAGGGGAGAACGAGCAGTACTTC. This codes for CASSLWTGENEQYF.

Ten or more counts support this clonotype. V usage is TRBV28 and J usage is TRBJ2-7, with D uncertain. Germline CDR1 reads MDHEN; CDR2 reads SYDVKM. V lost 6 bases, J lost 3 bases, and 6 bases lay in between. This CDR3 region has 11 residues. CDR3 in amino acids: CASSKYYEQYF. The CDR3 region has the DNA TGTGCCAGCAGCAAATACTACGAGCAGTACTTC.

This clonotype has a count of ten or more. The chain employs TRBV20-1 and TRBJ2-1, with D possibly TRBD2 on 5 matching bases. V lost 2 bases and J 6 bases, leaving 20 bases between the germline ends. The CDR3 has 16 residues. CDR1 is DFQATT, CDR2 SNEGSKA, per germline (reference sequence). The CDR3 loop is CSARMPRGRVGNEQFF. The CDR3 DNA reads TGCAGTGCTAGAATGCCACGGGGTAGGGTGGGCAATGAGCAGTTCTTC.

This clonotype was observed at least ten times. V and J are TRBV5-1 and TRBJ1-1; unclear D gene. The CDR3 is 13 residues long. Between the trimmed V and J ends, which lost 8 bases and 1 base, there was a span of 12 bases. In germline, CDR1 is SGHRS, CDR2 YFSETQ. CDR3 residues: CASHSTENTEAFF. In nucleotides, the CDR3 is TGCGCCAGTCATTCAACGGAGAACACTGAAGCTTTCTTT.